This T cell receptor beta chain is drawn from a study of shared T cell receptors in the human thymus. This table comes from immunoSEQ multiplex PCR, and its TCRdb copy is limited to in-frame clones, with some not included. This table has about 380,000 clones, 95% appearing once. This clone was seen just once. This receptor was obtained from a human donor. The sequencing input was thymocytes.

CDR3 nucleotide sequence: TGTGCCAGCAGTTTTCGTAGACTAGCGGGATACCAAGAGACCCAGTACTTC. Translating gives CASSFRRLAGYQETQYF. J is TRBJ2-5 and V is TRBV28; TRBD2 matches at 11 bases. The CDR3 consists of 17 residues. The V segment lost 3 bases and the J segment 0 bases; nucleotides outside the gene matches: 6. Germline V gene data show CDR1 as MDHEN and CDR2 as SYDVKM.